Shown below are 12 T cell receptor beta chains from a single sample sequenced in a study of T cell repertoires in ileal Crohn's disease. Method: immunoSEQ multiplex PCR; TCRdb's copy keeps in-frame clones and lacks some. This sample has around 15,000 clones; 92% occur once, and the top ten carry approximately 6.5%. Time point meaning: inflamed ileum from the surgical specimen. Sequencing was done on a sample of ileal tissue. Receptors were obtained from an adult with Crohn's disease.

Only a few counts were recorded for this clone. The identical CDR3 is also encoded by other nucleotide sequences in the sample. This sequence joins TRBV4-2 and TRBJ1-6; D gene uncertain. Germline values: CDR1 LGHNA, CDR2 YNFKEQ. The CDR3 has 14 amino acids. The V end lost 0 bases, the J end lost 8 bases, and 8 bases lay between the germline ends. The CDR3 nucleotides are TGTGCCAGCAGCCAAGATGGAGGAGATTCACCCCTCCACTTT. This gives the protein CASSQDGGDSPLHF.

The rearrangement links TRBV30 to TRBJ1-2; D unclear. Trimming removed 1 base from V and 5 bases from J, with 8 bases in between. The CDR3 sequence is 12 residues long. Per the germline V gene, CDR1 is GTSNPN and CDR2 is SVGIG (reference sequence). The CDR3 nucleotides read TGTGCCTGGAGTGCCCAGAAGTATGGCTACACCTTC. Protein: CAWSAQKYGYTF.

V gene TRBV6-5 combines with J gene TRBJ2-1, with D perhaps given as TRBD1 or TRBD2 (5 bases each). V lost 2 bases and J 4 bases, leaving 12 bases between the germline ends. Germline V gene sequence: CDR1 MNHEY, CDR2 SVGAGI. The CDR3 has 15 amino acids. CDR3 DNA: TGTGCCAGCAGTTACGACAGTCGGACTTACAATGAGCAGTTCTTC. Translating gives CASSYDSRTYNEQFF.

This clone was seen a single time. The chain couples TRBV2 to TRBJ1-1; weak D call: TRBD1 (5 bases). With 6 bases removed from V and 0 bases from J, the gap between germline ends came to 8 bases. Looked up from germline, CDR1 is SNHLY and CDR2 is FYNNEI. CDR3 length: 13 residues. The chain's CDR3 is CASRGLLNTEAFF. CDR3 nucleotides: TGTGCCAGCAGGGGACTGTTGAACACTGAAGCTTTCTTT. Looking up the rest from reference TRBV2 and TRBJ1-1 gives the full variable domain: EPEVTQTPSHQVTQMGQEVILRCVPISNHLYFYWYRQILGQKVEFLVSFYNNEISEKSEIFDDQFSVERPDGSNFTLKIRSTKLEDSAMYFCASRGLLNTEAFFGQGTRLTVV.

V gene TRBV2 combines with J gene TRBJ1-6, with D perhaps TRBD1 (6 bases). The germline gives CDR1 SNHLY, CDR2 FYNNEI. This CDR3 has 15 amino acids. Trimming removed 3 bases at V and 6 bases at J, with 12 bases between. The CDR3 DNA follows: TGTGCCAGCAGTGAGTGGGGGGCGCCTAATTCACCCCTCCACTTT. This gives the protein CASSEWGAPNSPLHF. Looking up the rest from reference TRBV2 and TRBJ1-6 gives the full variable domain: EPEVTQTPSHQVTQMGQEVILRCVPISNHLYFYWYRQILGQKVEFLVSFYNNEISEKSEIFDDQFSVERPDGSNFTLKIRSTKLEDSAMYFCASSEWGAPNSPLHFGNGTRLTVT.

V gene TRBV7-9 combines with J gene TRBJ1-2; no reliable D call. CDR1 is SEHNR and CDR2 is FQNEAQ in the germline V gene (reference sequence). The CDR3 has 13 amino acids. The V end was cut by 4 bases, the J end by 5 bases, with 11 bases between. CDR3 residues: CASSSDPSYGYTF. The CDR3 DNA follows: TGTGCCAGCAGCTCGGACCCATCGTATGGCTACACCTTC.

The CDR3 DNA is TGTGCCAGCAGCACACCTCGGCGGGGCAGGGGAGTAGATACGCAGTATTTT. Protein product: CASSTPRRGRGVDTQYF. The gene calls are TRBV7-9 and TRBJ2-3; D tentatively reads TRBD1 or TRBD2 (6 bases each). CDR1 and CDR2 (germline): SEHNR, FQNEAQ (reference sequence). The CDR3 runs to 17 residues. V was pared by 5 bases and J by 5 bases, with 23 bases between.

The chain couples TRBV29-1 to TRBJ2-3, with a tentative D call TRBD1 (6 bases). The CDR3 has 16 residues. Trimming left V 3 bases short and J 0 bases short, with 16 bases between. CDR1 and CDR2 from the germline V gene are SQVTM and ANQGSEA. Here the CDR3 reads CSVEGTGDKSTDTQYF. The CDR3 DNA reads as TGCAGCGTTGAGGGAACCGGGGACAAGAGCACAGATACGCAGTATTTT.

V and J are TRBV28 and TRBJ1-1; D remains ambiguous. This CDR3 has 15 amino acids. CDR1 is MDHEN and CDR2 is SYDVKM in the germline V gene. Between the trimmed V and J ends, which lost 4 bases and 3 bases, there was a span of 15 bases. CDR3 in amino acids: CASSYPSFGDTEAFF. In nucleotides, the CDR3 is TGTGCCAGCAGTTACCCATCGTTTGGCGACACTGAAGCTTTCTTT.

Here the CDR3 DNA reads TGCAGCACGCTAGAGGCGACAGGGGGTCAACAGTACTTC. Its translation is CSTLEATGGQQYF. J is TRBJ2-7 and V is TRBV29-1; TRBD1 matches 9 bases. Germline CDR1 SQVTM, CDR2 ANQGSEA. Unmatched junction bases numbered 15, after V lost 8 bases and J lost 10 bases. This CDR3 spans 13 amino acids.

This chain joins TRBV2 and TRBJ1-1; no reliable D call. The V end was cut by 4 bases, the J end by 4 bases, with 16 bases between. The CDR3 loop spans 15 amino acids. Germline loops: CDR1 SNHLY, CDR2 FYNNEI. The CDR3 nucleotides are TGTGCCAGCAGTGCTAAGGCCGGGATCGGCACTGAAGCTTTCTTT. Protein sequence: CASSAKAGIGTEAFF.

CDR3 DNA sequence: TGTGCCAGCTCACCTCTCGGGGACCCGACAAGTGAAAAACTGTTTTTT. Its protein is CASSPLGDPTSEKLFF. The rearrangement uses TRBV18 and TRBJ1-4; TRBD1 is a possible D gene (5 bases). Trimming took off 3 bases at V and 7 bases at J, with 18 bases between the two ends. Germline V gene lookup returns CDR1 KGHSH and CDR2 LQKENI. The length of the CDR3 is 16 residues.